These T cell receptor beta chains were read from a single sample in a study of spatial heterogeneity in lung cancer. From the 5' RACE reads, TCRdb called clonotypes with MiXCR, one entry per CDR3 protein. The sample carries 35,000 to 45,000 distinct CDR3 sequences, about 7.2% recorded once. This specimen was PBMCs, taken at surgery. Receptor source: a female donor with early-stage non-small cell lung cancer. Both conserved end residues are part of each CDR3. A D gene is named only where the DNA matches it firmly. Part of the rows lack a size; the others show once, few, many or a class for expanded clones.

v_gene,j_gene,d_gene,abundance,CDR3aa,CDR3nt
TRBV7-9,TRBJ1-3,.,.,CASSPPGRLGNTIYF,TGTGCCAGCAGCCCTCCAGGAAGGTTAGGAAACACCATATATTTT
TRBV18,TRBJ1-1,.,many,CASSFSGYRNTEAFF,TGTGCCAGCTCTTTCAGCGGGTACCGGAACACTGAAGCTTTCTTT
TRBV7-9,TRBJ1-1,.,many,CASSLARAAYTEAFF,TGTGCCAGCAGCTTAGCCCGGGCGGCGTACACTGAAGCTTTCTTT
TRBV5-6,TRBJ2-5,.,.,CASSLRGLGETQYF,TGTGCCAGCAGCTTGCGGGGGTTAGGGGAGACCCAGTACTTC
TRBV5-1,TRBJ2-1,.,many,CASSPRVGLGQFF,TGCGCCAGCAGCCCCCGCGTGGGCCTCGGGCAGTTCTTC
TRBV6-4,TRBJ1-1,.,many,CASMYRCSLMNTEAFF,TGTGCCAGCATGTACAGGTGCAGCCTTATGAACACTGAAGCTTTCTTT
TRBV2,TRBJ1-2,.,.,CASSDWGGGYTF,TGTGCCAGCAGTGATTGGGGAGGCGGCTACACCTTC
TRBV7-9,TRBJ2-2,TRBD2,.,CASSLPASGSGTGEPFF,TGTGCCAGCAGCTTACCCGCTAGCGGGAGTGGTACCGGGGAGCCGTTTTTT
TRBV18,TRBJ2-3,.,few,CASSPPLAAGTDTQYF,TGTGCCAGCTCACCACCCCTCGCCGCGGGCACAGATACGCAGTATTTT
TRBV2,TRBJ2-7,TRBD2,many,CASSENLAGGSEQYF,TGTGCCAGCAGTGAGAATCTAGCGGGGGGTAGCGAGCAGTACTTC
TRBV15,TRBJ2-2,.,.,CATSRDMASVNTGELFF,TGTGCCACCAGCAGAGATATGGCTAGCGTTAACACCGGGGAGCTGTTTTTT
TRBV4-3,TRBJ1-2,.,many,CASSQDLSSLYGYTF,TGCGCCAGCAGCCAAGATCTCAGCAGCCTCTATGGCTACACCTTC
TRBV3-1,TRBJ2-2,.,few,CASSQDFFAYKEAGELFF,TGTGCCAGCAGCCAAGATTTTTTTGCGTATAAGGAGGCCGGGGAGCTGTTTTTT
TRBV7-6,TRBJ2-7,TRBD1,many,CASSLAQSGTGISSYEQYF,TGTGCCAGCAGCTTAGCTCAATCCGGGACAGGGATTAGCTCCTACGAGCAGTACTTC
TRBV5-1,TRBJ2-1,TRBD1,few,CASSIQGQGASEQFF,TGCGCCAGCAGTATACAGGGACAGGGGGCGAGTGAGCAGTTCTTC
TRBV12-3/TRBV12-4,TRBJ1-5,.,few,CASSLVAGTAGNQPQHF,TGTGCCAGCAGCCTCGTAGCCGGGACGGCGGGCAATCAGCCCCAGCATTTT
TRBV12-3/TRBV12-4,TRBJ2-3,.,few,CASSFGGTVSTDTQYF,TGTGCCAGCAGTTTCGGCGGGACCGTTAGCACAGATACGCAGTATTTT
TRBV29-1,TRBJ1-3,.,many,CSASGGNSGNTIYF,TGCAGCGCAAGCGGGGGAAACTCTGGAAACACCATATATTTT
TRBV5-1,TRBJ2-3,.,many,CASSPSAGTDTQYF,TGCGCCAGCAGCCCATCAGCGGGCACAGATACGCAGTATTTT
TRBV5-1,TRBJ2-7,.,few,CASSLVGSSYEQYF,TGCGCCAGCAGCTTGGTAGGCAGCTCCTACGAGCAGTACTTC
TRBV9,TRBJ2-2,TRBD2,many,CASSGDEREYTGELFF,TGTGCCAGCAGCGGGGATGAGCGGGAGTACACCGGGGAGCTGTTTTTT
TRBV20-1,TRBJ2-3,TRBD2,many,CSAQASGRAGATDTQYF,TGCAGTGCGCAAGCTAGCGGGAGGGCCGGGGCCACAGATACGCAGTATTTT
TRBV4-1,TRBJ2-7,.,many,CASSHRGTRGSYEQYF,TGCGCCAGCAGCCATAGGGGGACTCGGGGCTCCTACGAGCAGTACTTC
TRBV20-1,TRBJ1-4,TRBD1,few,CSARDITGGFEKLFF,TGCAGTGCTAGAGATATAACAGGGGGCTTTGAAAAACTGTTTTTT
TRBV7-9,TRBJ2-5,TRBD1,large,CASSAGQGQETQYF,TGTGCCAGCAGCGCGGGACAGGGCCAAGAGACCCAGTACTTC
TRBV10-3,TRBJ1-3,.,many,CAISEGSGNTIYF,TGTGCCATCAGTGAGGGCTCTGGAAACACCATATATTTT
TRBV28,TRBJ1-2,.,many,CASSLWPIKINYGYTF,TGTGCCAGCAGTTTATGGCCTATTAAGATTAACTATGGCTACACCTTC
TRBV30,TRBJ2-2,.,few,CAWSYWDTGELFF,TGTGCCTGGAGTTACTGGGACACCGGGGAGCTGTTTTTT
TRBV7-9,TRBJ2-2,.,many,CASSLLRDGGELFF,TGTGCCAGCAGCTTACTCAGGGACGGCGGGGAGCTGTTTTTT
TRBV15,TRBJ1-1,.,few,CATSRDPANTEAFF,TGTGCCACCAGCAGAGATCCGGCGAACACTGAAGCTTTCTTT
TRBV7-2,TRBJ2-5,TRBD2,many,CASSPNGLAQETQYF,TGTGCCAGCAGCCCAAACGGACTAGCGCAAGAGACCCAGTACTTC
TRBV5-6,TRBJ2-3,.,many,CASSFSRDNTDTQYF,TGTGCCAGCAGCTTTAGCCGGGACAACACAGATACGCAGTATTTT
TRBV29-1,TRBJ1-4,.,.,CSVAAAEGKLFF,TGCAGCGTTGCGGCGGCGGAGGGAAAACTGTTTTTT
TRBV4-1,TRBJ1-4,.,many,CASSRTAATNEKLFF,TGCGCCAGCAGCCGTACAGCAGCAACTAATGAAAAACTGTTTTTT
TRBV25-1,TRBJ2-3,.,.,CASSESPGPPYF,TGTGCCAGCAGTGAATCCCCGGGTCCCCCGTATTTT
TRBV24-1,TRBJ2-7,TRBD1,few,CATSDPDRGYEQYF,TGTGCCACCAGTGACCCCGACAGGGGGTACGAGCAGTACTTC
TRBV6-2/TRBV6-3,TRBJ2-1,.,many,CASSPDSSSYNEQFF,TGTGCCAGCAGTCCGGACAGTAGCTCCTACAATGAGCAGTTCTTC
TRBV3-1,TRBJ1-1,.,.,CASSQDFLNTEAFF,TGTGCCAGCAGCCAAGATTTTCTGAACACTGAAGCTTTCTTT
TRBV28,TRBJ2-7,.,.,CASSFPDGFSYEQYF,TGTGCCAGCAGTTTTCCGGACGGGTTCTCCTACGAGCAGTACTTC
TRBV10-2,TRBJ2-1,.,many,CASSELTGTYYNEQFF,TGCGCCAGCAGTGAGCTTACCGGGACTTACTACAATGAGCAGTTCTTC
TRBV7-9,TRBJ1-2,.,many,CASSFSSNYGYTF,TGTGCCAGCAGCTTTAGCTCTAACTATGGCTACACCTTC
TRBV2,TRBJ2-1,.,.,CASSEGLYREQLF,TGTGCCAGCAGCGAAGGGCTATACAGGGAGCAGCTCTTC
TRBV12-3/TRBV12-4,TRBJ2-3,.,many,CASSLGFTDTQYF,TGTGCCAGCAGTTTAGGGTTCACAGATACGCAGTATTTT
TRBV6-1,TRBJ2-1,TRBD2,many,CASRAVAGGQYGEQFF,TGTGCCAGCAGGGCGGTGGCGGGGGGGCAGTATGGTGAGCAGTTCTTC
TRBV19,TRBJ2-6,.,.,CASSIGRANVLTF,TGTGCCAGTAGTATAGGCAGGGCCAACGTCCTGACTTTC
TRBV7-9,TRBJ1-2,.,many,CASGQGSNYGYTF,TGTGCCAGCGGGCAGGGCAGCAACTATGGCTACACCTTC
TRBV6-5,TRBJ2-7,.,many,CASSDLGAHEQYF,TGTGCCAGCAGTGACCTGGGGGCCCACGAGCAGTACTTC
TRBV23-1,TRBJ1-1,.,many,CASSQAGSSDTEAFF,TGCGCCAGCAGTCAGGCAGGGAGCTCGGACACTGAAGCTTTCTTT
TRBV19,TRBJ2-1,.,many,CASTERTGNNEQFF,TGTGCCAGTACCGAACGGACTGGGAACAATGAGCAGTTCTTC
TRBV20-1,TRBJ2-5,TRBD2,few,CSARSTSGRSVQYF,TGCAGTGCTAGATCGACTAGCGGGAGATCGGTGCAGTACTTC
TRBV5-4,TRBJ2-7,.,.,CASSPQPGRSYEQYF,TGTGCCAGCAGCCCGCAACCGGGACGGAGCTACGAGCAGTACTTC
TRBV4-1,TRBJ2-7,TRBD2,many,CASSHAPGLAGLEQYF,TGCGCCAGCAGCCATGCCCCGGGACTAGCGGGCCTCGAGCAGTACTTC
TRBV20-1,TRBJ2-3,.,.,CSAEDSRTDTQYF,TGCAGTGCTGAGGACAGCCGCACAGATACGCAGTATTTT